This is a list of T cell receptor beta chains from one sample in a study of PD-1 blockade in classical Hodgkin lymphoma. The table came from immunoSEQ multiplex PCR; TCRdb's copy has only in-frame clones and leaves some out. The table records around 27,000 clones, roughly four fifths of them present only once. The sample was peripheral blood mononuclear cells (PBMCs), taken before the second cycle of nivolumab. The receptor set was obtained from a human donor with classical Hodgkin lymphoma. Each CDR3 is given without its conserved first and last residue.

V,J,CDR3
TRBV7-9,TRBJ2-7,ASSSGQGLYEQY
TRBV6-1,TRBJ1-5,ASSERRQGHLSNQPQH
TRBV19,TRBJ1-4,ASTGALGTNEKLF
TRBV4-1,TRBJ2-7,ASSQALGEPLYEQY
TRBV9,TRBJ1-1,ASSAYGNTEAF
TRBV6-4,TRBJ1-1,ASSEEGGNTEAF
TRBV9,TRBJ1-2,ASRAAYGYT
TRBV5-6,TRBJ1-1,ASSLAREAF
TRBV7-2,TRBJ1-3,ASSLAPGGGTIY
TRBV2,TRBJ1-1,ASRRQVPEAF
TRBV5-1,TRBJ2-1,ASSPTSGGAWEQF
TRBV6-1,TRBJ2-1,ASSDRDRSLDEQF
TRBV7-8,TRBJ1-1,ASSKVGSEAF
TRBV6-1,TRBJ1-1,ASTGTLNTEAF
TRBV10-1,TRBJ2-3,ASKDRHTDTQY
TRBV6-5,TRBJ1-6,ASRGPASPLH
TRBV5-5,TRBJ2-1,ASSQRTGRGEQF
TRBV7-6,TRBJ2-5,ASSLTSRSAETQY
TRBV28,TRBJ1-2,ASSFSPGGSGDGYT
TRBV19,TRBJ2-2,ASSQQGARAGELF
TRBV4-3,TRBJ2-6,ASSGRFGSGANVLT
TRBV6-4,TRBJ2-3,ASSGGTSTDTQY